The 5 T cell receptor beta chains listed next were all sequenced from one sample in a study of T cell responses to AZD1222 COVID-19 vaccine (dated by TCRdb to the early 2020s). In light of the paper, this sample's time point label describes: about 28 days (+/-7) after the second vaccine dose. Library generation was performed with the immunoSEQ multiplex PCR assay. The immuneACCESS repertoire file appears here via TCRdb, limited to in-frame rearrangements. These files lack a portion of the clones; in checked studies, under half of the deficit traces to unresolved V genes, and the cause of the others is not known. Across this sample there are 180,000 or so clones, with roughly 94% seen only once. Approximately 1.3% of the sample belongs to the ten largest clones. The sample here was peripheral blood, taken 28 days after the second AZD1222 dose. These receptors came from an adult who received the AZD1222 COVID-19 vaccine.

J is TRBJ2-3 and V is TRBV5-1; TRBD1 matches at 7 bases. The V segment lost 4 bases and the J segment 2 bases; nucleotides outside the gene matches: 13. The CDR3 is 17 amino acids. Germline V lookup: CDR1 SGHRS, CDR2 YFSETQ. CDR3 sequence reads: CASSPSTGTATTDTQYF. For the CDR3, the DNA is TGCGCCAGCAGCCCCTCGACCGGGACAGCAACCACAGATACGCAGTATTTT.

The V gene is TRBV5-6, the J gene TRBJ2-7; a possible D gene is TRBD1 (7 bases). There are 14 residues in the CDR3. Germline assignment: CDR1 SGHDT and CDR2 YYEEEE. Trimming pared 4 bases from V and 1 base from J, leaving 12 bases between. The CDR3 DNA reads TGTGCCAGCAGCGGGGACAGCGGGTCCTACGAGCAGTACTTC. Translated: CASSGDSGSYEQYF.

This chain links TRBV3-1 (or the pseudogene TRBV3-2) with TRBJ2-3, with 8 bases identical to TRBD1. Unmatched junction bases numbered 5, after V lost 4 bases and J lost 2 bases. The CDR3 has 15 residues. Germline lookup yields CDR1 LGHDT and CDR2 YNNKEL (reference sequence). Written as DNA, the CDR3 is TGTGCCAGCAGCCGACCAGGGGGCCCCACAGATACGCAGTATTTT. It is translated as CASSRPGGPTDTQYF.

CDR3 coding DNA: TGTGCCAGCAGCGACGTGAAGCCCTCTGGAAACACCATATATTTT. This codes for CASSDVKPSGNTIYF. The chain links TRBV5-4 to TRBJ1-3, with D unresolved. The V end lost 4 bases, the J end lost 0 bases, and 11 bases lay between the germline ends. CDR1 and CDR2 from the germline V gene are SGHNT and YYREEE (reference sequence). This CDR3 contains 15 residues. The complete variable domain, with remaining parts taken from reference TRBV5-4 and TRBJ1-3, reads ETGVTQSPTHLIKTRGQQVTLRCSSQSGHNTVSWYQQALGQGPQFIFQYYREEENGRGNFPPRFSGLQFPNYSSELNVNALELDDSALYLCASSDVKPSGNTIYFGEGSWLTVV.

This clone has only a few counts. The J gene is TRBJ1-1, the V gene TRBV7-3; no firm D call. The CDR3 runs to 14 residues. Between the trimmed V and J ends, which lost 0 bases and 5 bases, there was a span of 10 bases. Germline V gene data show CDR1 as SGHTA and CDR2 as FQGTGA. DNA for the CDR3: TGTGCCAGCAGCTTAACCGGGGTAGGAACTGAAGCTTTCTTT. It specifies CASSLTGVGTEAFF.